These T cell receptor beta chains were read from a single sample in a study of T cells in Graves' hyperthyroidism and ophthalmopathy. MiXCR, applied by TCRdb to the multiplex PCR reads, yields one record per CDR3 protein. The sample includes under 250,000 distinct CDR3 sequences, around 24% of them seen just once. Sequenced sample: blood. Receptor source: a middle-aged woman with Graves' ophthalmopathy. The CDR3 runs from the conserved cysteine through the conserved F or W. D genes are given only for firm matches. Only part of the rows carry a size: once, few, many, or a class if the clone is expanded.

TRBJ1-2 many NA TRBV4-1 CASSQNRVDGYTF TGCGCCAGCAGCCAGAACAGGGTGGATGGCTACACCTTC
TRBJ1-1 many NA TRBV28 CASRRHPGTEAFF TGTGCCAGCAGGCGACACCCAGGTACTGAAGCTTTCTTT
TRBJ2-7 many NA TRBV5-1 CASSLAGAYYEQYF TGCGCCAGCAGCTTGGCAGGAGCGTACTACGAGCAGTACTTC
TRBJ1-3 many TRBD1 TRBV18 CASSRTTGAGNTIYF TGTGCCAGCTCACGGACGACAGGGGCTGGAAACACCATATATTTT
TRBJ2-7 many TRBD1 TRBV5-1 CASSPTGSTYEQYF TGCGCCAGCAGCCCGACAGGGAGCACCTACGAGCAGTACTTC
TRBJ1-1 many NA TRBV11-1 CASSLSTMGGEAEAFF TGTGCCAGCAGCTTGAGTACCATGGGTGGGGAGGCTGAAGCTTTCTTT
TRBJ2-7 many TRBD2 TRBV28 CASRLSRTSGRGKHEQYF TGTGCCAGCAGACTTTCCAGGACTAGCGGGAGGGGAAAGCACGAGCAGTACTTC
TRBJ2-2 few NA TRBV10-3 CAISVGNTGELFF TGTGCCATCAGTGTGGGGAACACCGGGGAGCTGTTTTTT
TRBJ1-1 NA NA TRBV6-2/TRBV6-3 CASSKLILTEELTEAFF TGTGCCAGCAGTAAACTCATCCTGACAGAAGAACTCACTGAAGCTTTCTTT
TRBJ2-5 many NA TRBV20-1 CSALGTYWETQYF TGCAGTGCTCTCGGGACTTACTGGGAGACCCAGTACTTC
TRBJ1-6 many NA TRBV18 CASSPLEGHNSPLHF TGTGCCAGCTCACCACTGGAGGGGCATAATTCACCCCTCCACTTT
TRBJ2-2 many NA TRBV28 CASSFTAEGTGELFF TGTGCCAGCAGTTTTACGGCCGAGGGGACCGGGGAGCTGTTTTTT
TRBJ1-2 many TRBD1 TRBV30 CAWRGQGARGYTF TGTGCCTGGAGAGGACAGGGCGCTAGAGGCTACACCTTC
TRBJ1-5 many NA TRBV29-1 CSVATGGNQPQHF TGCAGCGTTGCAACGGGGGGGAATCAGCCCCAGCATTTT
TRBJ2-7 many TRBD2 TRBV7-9 CASSLSSSGRTEQYF TGTGCCAGCAGCTTAAGTTCTAGCGGGAGGACGGAGCAGTACTTC
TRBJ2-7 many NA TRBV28 CASSLLQSSYEQYF TGTGCCAGCAGTTTACTACAGAGCTCCTACGAGCAGTACTTC
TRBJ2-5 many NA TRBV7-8 CASSAGQTFFETQYF TGTGCCAGCAGCGCGGGACAGACTTTTTTCGAGACCCAGTACTTC